This TCR beta chain originates from a study of cytomegalovirus exposure and HLA in healthy donors. PCR employed 60 Vbeta and 13 Jbeta primers. Data came from immunoSEQ multiplex PCR; TCRdb stores just in-frame clones and leaves some out. The table lists tens of thousands of clones, roughly 79% of them singletons. The CDR3 totals 12 residues. Germline values: CDR1 MGHRA, CDR2 YSYEKL. Trimming took off 8 bases at V and 3 bases at J, with 10 bases between the two ends. This chain links TRBV4-1 with TRBJ1-2; D unresolved. The receptor was isolated from a man aged 45-65 years in good health and CMV-seronegative. Sequencing used PBMCs. DNA for the CDR3: TGCGCCAGCTCGGGGATGGACTATGGCTACACCTTC. This sequence encodes CASSGMDYGYTF.